This T cell receptor (beta chain) was sequenced in a study of cytomegalovirus exposure and HLA in healthy donors. Points from the study as a whole: The likely explanation for a cluster of highly shared sequence variants was sequencing artifact. Later genetic work tied a missense DCLRE1C variant to beta-chain V and J trimming. Reported results showed that the classifier diagnosed cytomegalovirus status with high specificity and sensitivity.

Worth noting for this clone: Antigen specificity is unknown.

60 Vbeta and 13 Jbeta primers were used in PCR. Some clones are missing from TCRdb's copy, which holds only in-frame ones; the method was immunoSEQ multiplex PCR. This sample has 73,000 or so clones, with roughly 77% found just once. This donor's CMV serostatus went unrecorded. V lost 1 base, J lost 4 bases, and 10 bases lay in between. Germline CDR1 is GTSNPN and CDR2 is SVGIG (reference sequence). The CDR3 loop spans 14 amino acids. Sequenced: PBMCs. The receptor comes from a human donor in good health. The rearrangement joins TRBV30 to TRBJ2-2, with D unclear. The chain's CDR3 is CAWSGGLLTGELFF. For the CDR3, the DNA is TGTGCCTGGAGTGGAGGCCTTCTCACCGGGGAGCTGTTTTTT.